These 14 T cell receptor beta chains were sequenced from one sample in a study of blood T cell repertoires in COVID-19. The repertoire was sequenced with immunoSEQ multiplex PCR; TCRdb's copy has only in-frame clones and lacks some. Seen here are approximately 190,000 clones, roughly four fifths observed once, and the top ten hold roughly 6.6%. The sequencing input was peripheral blood. Source of these receptors: a woman in her thirties or forties with acute or convalescent COVID-19.

The chain uses TRBV3-1 (or the pseudogene TRBV3-2) and TRBJ1-3; D is perhaps TRBD1 (5 bases). Trimming took 4 bases from V and 6 from J, leaving 13 bases between them. The CDR3 sequence is 14 residues long. Germline CDR1 reads LGHDT; CDR2 reads YNNKEL (reference sequence). DNA for the CDR3: TGTGCCAGCAGCCTTCAACAGGCTACAAACACCATATATTTT. The encoded protein is CASSLQQATNTIYF.

The rearrangement links TRBV7-2 to TRBJ2-2; D remains unclear. This CDR3 region has 15 residues. Trimming removed 1 base at V and 7 bases at J, with 13 bases between. The germline V gene encodes CDR1 SGHTA and CDR2 FQGNSA. CDR3 loop: CASSLVSIGSGELFF. CDR3 sequence (DNA): TGTGCCAGCAGCTTAGTTAGTATCGGTAGCGGGGAGCTGTTTTTT.

The chain combines TRBV30 with TRBJ1-1, with D possibly TRBD1 on 6 matching bases. Looked up from germline, CDR1 is GTSNPN and CDR2 is SVGIG (reference sequence). CDR3 size: 15 residues. The V end was cut by 3 bases, the J end by 5 bases, with 19 bases between. The CDR3 DNA sequence: TGTGCCTGGAGGGGGCAGGGGTCTTTATCTACTGAAGCTTTCTTT. Its translation: CAWRGQGSLSTEAFF.

This clone was observed once. The V gene is TRBV28, the J gene TRBJ1-4; D not resolved. The V gene lost 6 bases and the J gene lost 1 base, with 9 bases spanning the gap. Germline V lookup: CDR1 MDHEN, CDR2 SYDVKM. The CDR3 loop spans 14 amino acids. The DNA for the CDR3 is TGTGCCAGCAGCTCCGGTTTAACTAATGAAAAACTGTTTTTT. Its translation: CASSSGLTNEKLFF.

This chain joins TRBV19 and TRBJ2-2, with 8 bases matching TRBD1. Germline CDR1 is LNHDA and CDR2 is SQIVND (reference sequence). This CDR3 contains 13 residues. The V gene end was trimmed by 4 bases and the J gene end by 5 bases; junction bases not matched to a gene: 0. The CDR3, as DNA: TGTGCCAGTAGTAGACAGGGGACCGGGGAGCTGTTTTTT. Its translation is CASSRQGTGELFF.

The rearrangement uses TRBV15 and TRBJ2-1; TRBD1 might be the D (5 bases). V lost 1 base, J lost 1 base, and 11 bases lay in between. This CDR3 spans 16 amino acids. Germline lookup yields CDR1 LNHNV and CDR2 YYDKDF (reference sequence). The CDR3 nucleotides are TGTGCCACCAGCAGAGGGGTAGCAGGGTCCTACAATGAGCAGTTCTTC. Protein: CATSRGVAGSYNEQFF.

V and J are TRBV7-2 and TRBJ2-5, with D hard to call. Germline CDR1 is SGHTA and CDR2 is FQGNSA. Deletions cut 2 bases from V and 5 bases from J, with 9 bases between. This CDR3 spans 13 amino acids. The CDR3 DNA is TGTGCCAGCAGCTTACCCCCCGGGGAGACCCAGTACTTC. Translation: CASSLPPGETQYF.

The J gene is TRBJ1-1, the V gene TRBV6-5; no definite D call. Trimming took 0 bases from V and 3 from J, leaving 11 bases between them. CDR1 and CDR2 (germline): MNHEY, SVGAGI. The CDR3 loop spans 15 amino acids. In DNA form, the CDR3 reads TGTGCCAGCAGTTACTCAGCTCTCCGGGACACTGAAGCTTTCTTT. Amino acid sequence: CASSYSALRDTEAFF.

This chain links TRBV13 with TRBJ2-1; 7 positions match TRBD2. Losses at the gene ends were 8 bases for V and 3 bases for J; bases not matched to a gene: 10. This CDR3 comprises 15 residues. Germline CDR1 and CDR2: PRHDT and FYEKMQ (reference sequence). DNA for the CDR3: TGTGCCAGCCTCCGGCTAGCGGACTTCTACAATGAGCAGTTCTTC. It is translated as CASLRLADFYNEQFF.

This sequence joins TRBV2 and TRBJ1-1, with D possibly being TRBD1 (6 bases). The CDR3 runs to 12 residues. Trimming shortened V by 6 bases and J by 8 bases, and 13 bases separated the two germline ends. Germline values: CDR1 SNHLY, CDR2 FYNNEI. CDR3 residues: CASRKGGLEAFF. As DNA, the CDR3 is TGTGCCAGCAGAAAGGGGGGGCTCGAAGCTTTCTTT.

The chain combines TRBV5-1 with TRBJ2-2; D is unclear. The V and J ends lost 0 bases and 7 bases respectively, with 7 bases between them. Germline CDR1 is SGHRS and CDR2 is YFSETQ. The CDR3 runs 13 residues. CDR3 amino acids: CASSLDRVGELFF. CDR3 coding DNA: TGCGCCAGCAGCTTGGATCGCGTCGGGGAGCTGTTTTTT.

The chain uses TRBV7-6 and TRBJ2-3; D may be TRBD1 (6 bases). V shed 3 bases and J shed 3 bases, with 16 bases lying between them. This CDR3 spans 16 amino acids. The germline CDR1 and CDR2 sequences are SGHVS and FNYEAQ. The CDR3 loop is CASSFQTGYKTDTQYF. The CDR3 nucleotides read TGTGCCAGCAGCTTTCAAACAGGGTACAAGACAGATACGCAGTATTTT.

The genes are TRBV2 and TRBJ1-5; D may be TRBD1 (6 bases). Germline CDR1 is SNHLY and CDR2 is FYNNEI. Trimming left V 8 bases short and J 3 bases short, with 17 bases between. This CDR3 is 15 amino acids long. The chain's CDR3 is CASGTPTGLNQPQHF. The DNA of the CDR3 is TGTGCCAGCGGAACCCCGACAGGACTCAATCAGCCCCAGCATTTT.

The chain has TRBV6-6 and TRBJ2-7; D possibly corresponds to TRBD2 (6 bases). V was trimmed by 1 base and J by 3 bases, leaving 13 bases between them. Germline CDR1 MNHNY, CDR2 SVGAGI (reference sequence). The CDR3 covers 15 residues. CDR3 bases: TGTGCCAGCAGTTACTTCGGGCGGGGACTCTACGAGCAGTACTTC. This translates into CASSYFGRGLYEQYF.